The clone carrying this T cell receptor (beta chain) was detected a few times. The target antigen is unknown. This entry comes from a study of cytomegalovirus exposure and HLA in healthy donors. Overall study: Early on, a data release was issued that held 80 million or so unique TCRs from HLA-typed donors. Study-level findings and limits: Further analysis, carried out later, found HLA-associated TCR beta chains more clonally expanded than equally common other chains.

Use of 60 Vbeta and 13 Jbeta primers characterized the PCR. Sequenced by immunoSEQ multiplex PCR; TCRdb stores in-frame clones only, minus some. This table holds approximately 130,000 clones, about 80% found once. This CDR3 region has 13 residues. CDR1 is SQVTM, CDR2 ANQGSEA, per germline. The ends lost 6 bases at V and 5 bases at J; junction bases unmatched: 9. The clonotype originates from a man in his forties or fifties in good health and CMV-seronegative. The sample comprised PBMCs. The chain is built from TRBV29-1 and TRBJ1-1, with 7 positions matching TRBD1. CDR3: CSVIQGLGTEAFF. CDR3 nucleotide sequence: TGCAGCGTGATACAGGGGTTGGGGACTGAAGCTTTCTTT.